One sample yielded the 10 T cell receptor beta chains listed below, sequenced in a study of human T cells and chemical hapten exposure (dated by TCRdb to about 2021). During library preparation, unique molecular identifiers were attached to individual cDNA molecules so that TCRs could be counted quantitatively and reproducibly. TCRdb reran the public reads through fastp at Q25 and MiXCR, keeping productive beta chains. A single entry per CDR3 protein holds the most common genes and DNA from its merged rows. The sample table records about 2,800 distinct CDR3 sequences; around 46% of these occur just once. Clones ranked in the top ten supply 9.5% to 13% of the sample. This specimen's treatment or condition label, interpreted: therapeutic diphenylcyclopropenone sensitization with weekly scalp DPC. Sample: whole blood, taken before DPC sensitization or 2, 6, or about 24 weeks after (not recorded which). The receptors shown here come from an adult with alopecia areata. Some clones in this sample may be carry-over from other donors' samples. This table probably holds off-target reads from a library built for another chain.

V gene TRBV28 combines with J gene TRBJ1-1; 9 bases map to TRBD1. CDR3 length: 14 residues. The junction had 7 bases not matched to a gene; V was cut back by 3 bases and J by 8 bases. CDR1 and CDR2 (germline): MDHEN, SYDVKM. The CDR3 sequence: CASSLPGTGTEAFF. DNA of the CDR3: TGTGCCAGCAGTTTGCCCGGGACAGGGACAGAAGCTTTCTTT.

V gene TRBV6-2 or TRBV6-3 combines with J gene TRBJ2-2; possible D gene TRBD1, 5 bases. CDR3 length equals 13 residues. The germline V and J ends were trimmed by 5 bases and 3 bases, with 7 bases remaining between them. The germline gives CDR1 MNHEY, CDR2 SVGEGT. The CDR3 sequence: CASSLRDTGELFF. The CDR3 DNA is TGTGCCAGCAGTCTCAGGGACACCGGGGAGCTGTTTTTT.

This chain links TRBV4-1 with TRBJ2-3; D is undetermined. This CDR3 is 15 amino acids long. The V end was cut by 1 base, the J end by 0 bases, with 8 bases between. CDR1 MGHRA and CDR2 YSYEKL come from the germline V gene. Here the CDR3 DNA reads TGCGCCAGCAGCCAAGCGGTTCTTAGCACAGATACGCAGTATTTT. It is translated as CASSQAVLSTDTQYF.

The sample holds a few counts of this clonotype. The chain employs TRBV5-1 and TRBJ2-7, with 8 bases aligning to TRBD1. From germline, CDR1 is SGHRS and CDR2 YFSETQ. The CDR3 contains 15 residues. The trim removed 4 bases at V and 2 bases at J, leaving 8 bases unmatched. For the CDR3, the DNA is TGCGCCAGCAGCCCGGGCCGGGACAGGCCCTACGAGCAGTACTTC. Protein sequence: CASSPGRDRPYEQYF.

This clonotype has a handful of counts. The V and J genes are TRBV28 and TRBJ2-2, with unresolved D. The length of the CDR3 is 16 residues. Trimming removed 2 bases from V and 3 bases from J, with 13 bases in between. Germline V gene lookup returns CDR1 MDHEN and CDR2 SYDVKM. CDR3 residues: CASSLVLARDTGELFF. The CDR3, as DNA: TGTGCCAGCAGTTTAGTATTAGCCCGGGACACCGGGGAGCTGTTTTTT.

This clonotype was counted between two and nine times. CDR3 loop: CASRGSGGRETQYF. Written as DNA, the CDR3 is TGTGCCAGCAGAGGCTCAGGAGGGCGAGAGACCCAGTACTTC. The chain recombines TRBV6-5 with TRBJ2-5, with D perhaps TRBD2 (6 bases). The germline gives CDR1 MNHEY, CDR2 SVGAGI. V lost 6 bases to trimming and J lost 4 bases, with 15 bases between them. The CDR3 consists of 14 residues.

This clonotype was detected only a few times. V is TRBV7-9 and J is TRBJ2-5, with D perhaps being TRBD1 or TRBD2 (6 bases each). Trimming shortened V by 7 bases and J by 5 bases, and 17 bases separated the two germline ends. This CDR3 is built from 14 residues. The V gene's germline CDR1 is SEHNR and CDR2 FQNEAQ (reference sequence). The CDR3 loop reads CASNPSGGQETQYF. The CDR3 DNA follows: TGTGCCAGCAACCCGAGTGGGGGGCAGGAGACCCAGTACTTC.

CDR3 nucleotide sequence: TGTGCCAGCAGCTTAGTCAGACTAGCGGACCACAATGAGCAGTTCTTC. Residues: CASSLVRLADHNEQFF. V and J are TRBV7-6 and TRBJ2-1; 9 nucleotides match TRBD2. This CDR3 is 16 amino acids long. CDR1 and CDR2 from the germline V gene are SGHVS and FNYEAQ. Germline trimming cut 1 base from V and 5 bases from J; bases unmatched to any gene: 6.

This clonotype was counted a few times. The genes are TRBV7-6 and TRBJ2-3; a weak D match, TRBD2 (6 bases). With 5 bases removed from V and 1 base from J, the gap between germline ends came to 16 bases. The CDR3 totals 16 residues. CDR1 is SGHVS and CDR2 is FNYEAQ in the germline V gene. For the CDR3, the DNA is TGTGCCAGCAGCCCCCGGAGGGCCCTCGGCACAGATACGCAGTATTTT. This gives the protein CASSPRRALGTDTQYF. The variable domain in full, completed from reference TRBV7-6 and TRBJ2-3, reads GAGVSQSPRYKVTKRGQDVALRCDPISGHVSLYWYRQALGQGPEFLTYFNYEAQQDKSGLPNDRFSAERPEGSISTLTIQRTEQRDSAMYRCASSPRRALGTDTQYFGPGTRLTVL.

This clonotype is a singleton in its sample. CDR3 protein: CAISESFEQYF. In DNA, the CDR3 is TGTGCCATCAGTGAGTCTTTCGAGCAGTACTTC. The chain has TRBV10-3 and TRBJ2-7; no clear D gene. Germline V gives CDR1 ENHRY, CDR2 SYGVKD. V gave up 0 bases and J gave up 6 bases, with 3 bases separating them. This CDR3 has 11 residues.